The 10 T cell receptor beta chains below come from one sample, sequenced in a study of blood T cell repertoires in COVID-19. Data came from immunoSEQ multiplex PCR; TCRdb stores just in-frame clones and leaves some out. The data show 210,000 or so clones, 83% seen once. The sequenced material came from peripheral blood. The receptors shown here come from a woman in her 30s with COVID-19, enrolled during active disease.

V and J are TRBV6-5 and TRBJ1-2; TRBD1 is a possible D gene (5 bases). The CDR3 spans 16 residues. CDR1 and CDR2 from the germline V gene are MNHEY and SVGAGI. V lost 0 bases to trimming and J lost 3 bases, with 14 bases between them. The CDR3 nucleotides are TGTGCCAGCAGTTACTCGGGGCAGGGATTCGACTATGGCTACACCTTC. Translation gives CASSYSGQGFDYGYTF.

This clone was seen a few times. The chain couples TRBV30 to TRBJ1-3; D call uncertain. Germline V gene lookup returns CDR1 GTSNPN and CDR2 SVGIG (reference sequence). V was trimmed by 3 bases and J by 4 bases, leaving 13 bases between them. The CDR3 runs 14 residues. The CDR3 region has the DNA TGTGCCTGGAGATTGGAGTCAAGAGGAAACACCATATATTTT. The encoded protein is CAWRLESRGNTIYF.

The gene calls are TRBV7-3 and TRBJ1-5, with 7 nucleotides matching TRBD1. This CDR3 has 13 amino acids. Trimming took 5 bases from V and 7 from J; bases not matched to a gene: 5. CDR1 is SGHTA, CDR2 FQGTGA, per germline. The CDR3 protein is CASSQDREQPQHF. The CDR3 DNA reads TGTGCCAGCAGCCAAGACAGGGAGCAGCCCCAGCATTTT. Together with reference TRBV7-3 and TRBJ1-5, the CDR3 gives the full variable domain: GAGVSQTPSNKVTEKGKYVELRCDPISGHTALYWYRQSLGQGPEFLIYFQGTGAADDSGLPNDRFFAVRPEGSVSTLKIQRTERGDSAVYLCASSQDREQPQHFGDGTRLSIL.

V usage is TRBV7-9 and J usage is TRBJ1-6; D is perhaps TRBD1 (6 bases). Trimming stripped 4 bases from V and 5 bases from J, with 18 bases between. This CDR3 comprises 17 residues. CDR1 is SEHNR, CDR2 FQNEAQ, per germline (reference sequence). The CDR3 region is CASSSFLVRGNNSPLHF. DNA for the CDR3: TGTGCCAGCAGCTCGTTCCTGGTCAGGGGTAATAATTCACCCCTCCACTTT.

The chain links TRBV7-3 to TRBJ1-2; 9 bases are a match to TRBD1. CDR3 length: 15 amino acids. The V gene end was trimmed by 6 bases and the J gene end by 3 bases; junction bases not matched to a gene: 8. Germline-derived CDR1 and CDR2 are SGHTA and FQGTGA. The CDR3 nucleotides are TGTGCCAGCAGACTAGGACAGGGGCCTGACTATGGCTACACCTTC. This encodes CASRLGQGPDYGYTF. The full variable domain, with the rest looked up from reference TRBV7-3 and TRBJ1-2, is GAGVSQTPSNKVTEKGKYVELRCDPISGHTALYWYRQSLGQGPEFLIYFQGTGAADDSGLPNDRFFAVRPEGSVSTLKIQRTERGDSAVYLCASRLGQGPDYGYTFGSGTRLTVV.

This chain uses TRBV28 with TRBJ2-2; D is unclear. Germline V gives CDR1 MDHEN, CDR2 SYDVKM. This CDR3 is built from 12 residues. V was shortened by 2 bases and J by 7 bases, with 5 bases between the two germline ends. The CDR3 here is CASSLVVGELFF. CDR3 in DNA: TGTGCCAGCAGTTTAGTAGTCGGGGAGCTGTTTTTT.

This clone was seen many times. The gene calls are TRBV4-1 and TRBJ2-7, with D perhaps TRBD2 (6 bases). The CDR3 sequence is 17 residues long. Germline loops: CDR1 MGHRA, CDR2 YSYEKL. The ends were cut back, 1 base at V and 3 bases at J, with 19 bases in the middle. The CDR3 nucleotides read TGCGCCAGCAGCCAAGTCATCGTGGCGGGAAGGCGCTACGAGCAGTACTTC. Its protein product is CASSQVIVAGRRYEQYF.

The CDR3 loop is CASRSSGSRETQYF. In DNA form, the CDR3 reads TGTGCCAGCAGGTCGAGCGGGAGTCGAGAGACCCAGTACTTC. The genes are TRBV6-5 and TRBJ2-5; 8 nucleotides agree with TRBD2. This CDR3 comprises 14 residues. The trim removed 6 bases at V and 4 bases at J, leaving 7 bases unmatched. Per the germline V gene, CDR1 is MNHEY and CDR2 is SVGAGI.

The chain carries TRBV10-3 and TRBJ2-2; 16 bases line up with TRBD2. Germline-derived CDR1 and CDR2 are ENHRY and SYGVKD. V lost 8 bases, J lost 2 bases, and 8 bases stayed unmatched. This CDR3 region has 18 residues. CDR3 bases: TGTGCCATCCCTAAGGGACTAGCGGGAGGGCTAAACACCGGGGAGCTGTTTTTT. It is translated as CAIPKGLAGGLNTGELFF.

V and J are TRBV18 and TRBJ1-1; D is possibly TRBD1 (6 bases). Germline V gene data show CDR1 as KGHSH and CDR2 as LQKENI. CDR3 length: 15 residues. The V end lost 0 bases, the J end lost 5 bases, and 13 bases lay between the germline ends. CDR3 in amino acids: CASSPPGGVGTEAFF. The CDR3 nucleotides read TGTGCCAGCTCACCACCAGGGGGAGTGGGGACTGAAGCTTTCTTT.